The 19 T cell receptor beta chains listed next were all sequenced from one sample in a study of cytomegalovirus exposure and HLA in healthy donors. In the PCR, 60 Vbeta and 13 Jbeta primers were used. Only in-frame clones appear in the TCRdb table, and some are missing; sequencing was by immunoSEQ multiplex PCR. Its table lists around 110,000 clones. Sample: PBMCs. The receptors here all came from a man aged 25-45 years in good health and CMV-seronegative.

V gene TRBV6-1 combines with J gene TRBJ2-7, with 8 bases aligning to TRBD1. This CDR3 has 14 residues. The ends lost 4 bases at V and 3 bases at J; junction bases unmatched: 5. Germline loops: CDR1 MNHNS, CDR2 SASEGT. The CDR3 reads CASSGRTGLYEQYF. The CDR3 DNA is TGTGCCAGCAGTGGAAGGACAGGGCTCTACGAGCAGTACTTC.

The V gene is TRBV18, the J gene TRBJ2-1; TRBD2 matches at 9 bases. Per germline, CDR1 KGHSH and CDR2 LQKENI. This CDR3 contains 15 residues. The V gene end was trimmed by 3 bases and the J gene end by 7 bases; junction bases not matched to a gene: 7. The chain's CDR3 is CASSPPIAGENEQFF. As DNA, the CDR3 is TGTGCCAGCTCACCCCCAATAGCGGGGGAGAATGAGCAGTTCTTC. The variable domain in full, completed from reference TRBV18 and TRBJ2-1, reads NAGVMQNPRHLVRRRGQEARLRCSPMKGHSHVYWYRQLPEEGLKFMVYLQKENIIDESGMPKERFSAEFPKEGPSILRIQQVVRGDSAAYFCASSPPIAGENEQFFGPGTRLTVL.

The chain employs TRBV27 and TRBJ2-5; 8 bases agree with TRBD1. Trimming cost V 5 bases and J 5 bases; bases outside gene matches: 10. CDR3 length equals 15 residues. Germline V gene sequence: CDR1 MNHEY, CDR2 SMNVEV (reference sequence). Written as DNA, the CDR3 is TGTGCCAGCAGTGGTTTGCAGGGGGCGGGGGAGACCCAGTACTTC. Its protein is CASSGLQGAGETQYF.

This chain connects TRBV6-5 to TRBJ1-3; 9 bases align to TRBD1. With V trimmed by 6 bases and J by 12 bases, 6 bases remained unmatched. Germline V gives CDR1 MNHEY, CDR2 SVGAGI. This CDR3 has 12 residues. This CDR3 is CASRRGQGNIYF. CDR3 bases: TGTGCCAGCAGAAGAGGACAGGGGAACATATATTTT.

The J gene is TRBJ1-5, the V gene TRBV7-6; a possible D gene is TRBD1 (5 bases). Trimming cost V 7 bases and J 0 bases, with 19 bases left between them. Germline V CDR1 and CDR2: SGHVS, FNYEAQ. The CDR3 has 17 residues. CDR3: CASMGHSFKNSNQPQHF. The CDR3 DNA sequence: TGTGCCAGCATGGGGCATAGTTTCAAAAATAGCAATCAGCCCCAGCATTTT.

The chain recombines TRBV5-4 with TRBJ2-2; TRBD2 matches 8 bases. This CDR3 has 17 amino acids. The germline V gene encodes CDR1 SGHNT and CDR2 YYREEE (reference sequence). V shed 4 bases, J shed 0 bases, and the junction held 8 bases outside the gene matches. This CDR3 reads CASSPSGGRANTGELFF. The CDR3 bases are TGTGCCAGCAGCCCTTCGGGGGGGCGGGCGAACACCGGGGAGCTGTTTTTT.

As concerns this clone: Other DNA sequences in the sample encode the same CDR3. The CDR3 sequence is CASSLSGGTYEQYF. In DNA form, the CDR3 reads TGCGCCAGCAGCCTTAGCGGGGGAACCTACGAGCAGTACTTC. This sequence joins TRBV5-1 and TRBJ2-7; 9 nucleotides agree with TRBD2. Germline V gives CDR1 SGHRS, CDR2 YFSETQ. The CDR3 has 14 amino acids. The trim removed 4 bases at V and 2 bases at J, leaving 4 bases unmatched.

V and J are TRBV6-5 and TRBJ2-5; TRBD2 aligns across 7 bases. Germline values: CDR1 MNHEY, CDR2 SVGAGI. The CDR3 consists of 14 residues. V lost 5 bases, J lost 4 bases, and 7 bases stayed unmatched. CDR3 in DNA: TGTGCCAGCAGTCCCCGGGGGGAGGCAGAGACCCAGTACTTC. It yields the protein CASSPRGEAETQYF.

The CDR3 DNA is TGTGCCAGCAGCTTAGCGAGGACAGGGGACTATGGCTACACCTTC. Its translation: CASSLARTGDYGYTF. V gene TRBV7-9 combines with J gene TRBJ1-2; 9 bases agree with TRBD1. CDR1 and CDR2 (germline): SEHNR, FQNEAQ (reference sequence). The CDR3 totals 15 residues. V lost 0 bases, J lost 3 bases, and 2 bases stayed unmatched.

Comment on this clone: This same CDR3 is encoded by further DNA sequences in the sample. The chain recombines TRBV5-4 with TRBJ2-5, with 7 nucleotides matching TRBD2. The CDR3 contains 14 residues. Trimming cost V 0 bases and J 1 base; bases outside gene matches: 0. Germline CDR1 is SGHNT and CDR2 is YYREEE (reference sequence). CDR3 amino acids: CASSLAGGQETQYF. DNA of the CDR3: TGTGCCAGCAGCTTGGCGGGAGGCCAAGAGACCCAGTACTTC.

The chain is built from TRBV11-2 and TRBJ1-2, with D hard to call. This CDR3 comprises 12 residues. Trimming pared 5 bases from V and 4 bases from J, leaving 8 bases between. The V gene's germline CDR1 is SGHAT and CDR2 FQNNGV. CDR3 bases: TGTGCCAGCAGCCTAGCGGGCTATGGCTACACCTTC. Its translation is CASSLAGYGYTF.

The chain uses TRBV10-3 and TRBJ2-5; tentative D call: TRBD1 (5 bases). V was cut by 8 bases and J by 3 bases, with 10 bases left in between. Germline assignment: CDR1 ENHRY and CDR2 SYGVKD. The CDR3 contains 12 residues. Written as DNA, the CDR3 is TGTGCCATCGGTGGCAGGGAAGAGACCCAGTACTTC. Its protein product is CAIGGREETQYF.

This chain links TRBV23-1 with TRBJ1-6; TRBD1 aligns across 7 bases. TRBV23-1 is assigned to the ORF class and has an uncertain function. The length of the CDR3 is 16 residues. After removal of 3 bases from V and 9 bases from J, the junction contained 11 bases not matched to a gene. The CDR3 DNA is TGCGCCAGCAGTCACGCCCGGTCGGACAGGTCTTCACCCCTCCACTTT. It specifies CASSHARSDRSSPLHF.

V and J are TRBV4-1 and TRBJ1-4; perhaps TRBD1 as D (6 bases). Germline CDR1 MGHRA, CDR2 YSYEKL. V was cut by 2 bases and J by 7 bases, with 11 bases left in between. The length of the CDR3 is 14 residues. The DNA of the CDR3 is TGCGCCAGCAGCCAATCTGACAGGACTGAAAAACTGTTTTTT. Translated, it gives CASSQSDRTEKLFF.

V and J are TRBV4-2 and TRBJ2-1; TRBD1 matches at 9 bases. The CDR3 is 19 amino acids. Unmatched junction bases numbered 15, after V lost 0 bases and J lost 6 bases. CDR1 is LGHNA, CDR2 YNFKEQ, per germline. CDR3 sequence reads: CASSQDRSRGQGIGNEQFF. Here the CDR3 DNA reads TGTGCCAGCAGCCAAGATCGCAGCCGGGGACAGGGAATCGGCAATGAGCAGTTCTTC.

This chain joins TRBV15 and TRBJ2-5, with 11 bases that match TRBD2. The CDR3 runs 16 residues. Trimming cost V 1 base and J 5 bases; bases outside gene matches: 6. From germline, CDR1 is LNHNV and CDR2 YYDKDF (reference sequence). CDR3 in amino acids: CATSRGSGGAGETQYF. The CDR3 DNA reads as TGTGCCACCAGCAGAGGTAGCGGGGGGGCCGGGGAGACCCAGTACTTC.

The genes are TRBV6-5 and TRBJ1-1; D call uncertain. CDR1 and CDR2 from the germline V gene are MNHEY and SVGAGI. The CDR3 runs 15 residues. Trimming shortened V by 6 bases and J by 0 bases, and 14 bases separated the two germline ends. CDR3 amino acids: CASSSTYLLNTEAFF. In nucleotides, the CDR3 is TGTGCCAGCAGCTCTACCTACCTACTGAACACTGAAGCTTTCTTT.

The chain couples TRBV7-2 to TRBJ1-1, with D perhaps TRBD1 (6 bases). CDR3 length: 13 amino acids. V was cut by 2 bases and J by 3 bases, with 7 bases left in between. Looked up from germline, CDR1 is SGHTA and CDR2 is FQGNSA. The chain's CDR3 is CASSLRTDTEAFF. The CDR3 nucleotides read TGTGCCAGCAGCTTAAGGACAGACACTGAAGCTTTCTTT.

The chain has TRBV19 and TRBJ1-3; tentative D call: TRBD1 (6 bases). V lost 2 bases and J 2 bases, leaving 7 bases between the germline ends. The CDR3 spans 14 residues. Per the germline V gene, CDR1 is LNHDA and CDR2 is SQIVND (reference sequence). CDR3 region: CASSINRAGNTIYF. CDR3 nucleotide sequence: TGTGCCAGTAGTATAAACAGGGCTGGAAACACCATATATTTT.